The 9 T cell receptor beta chains listed next were all sequenced from one sample in a study of OX40 agonist ivuxolimab in advanced cancers. Sequenced by immunoSEQ multiplex PCR; TCRdb stores in-frame clones only, minus some. The data contain 65,000 to 70,000 clones, approximately 78% of them singletons. The material sequenced was CD4+ or CD8+ T cells sorted from blood, taken in a trial of the OX40 agonist ivuxolimab. These receptors were obtained from an adult with an advanced solid tumor such as melanoma, head and neck, liver or kidney cancer.

The CDR3 sequence: CSVVGVGHTEAFF. CDR3 in DNA: TGCAGCGTTGTTGGCGTCGGCCACACTGAAGCTTTCTTT. The chain uses TRBV29-1 and TRBJ1-1, with D uncertain. Germline lookup yields CDR1 SQVTM and CDR2 ANQGSEA. V was shortened by 4 bases and J by 3 bases, with 12 bases between the two germline ends. This CDR3 is built from 13 residues.

This rearrangement joins TRBV18 to TRBJ2-1, with TRBD2 identical over 12 bases. Looked up from germline, CDR1 is KGHSH and CDR2 is LQKENI. J lost 14 bases, V lost 8 bases, and 22 bases had no gene match. There are 17 residues in the CDR3. CDR3 residues: CASASGLAGIVGEKKFF. The CDR3 region has the DNA TGTGCCAGCGCTAGCGGACTAGCGGGGATTGTGGGGGAAAAAAAGTTCTTC.

The rearrangement joins TRBV19 to TRBJ2-5; D is unclear. Germline V gene data show CDR1 as LNHDA and CDR2 as SQIVND (reference sequence). Trimming left V 4 bases short and J 4 bases short, with 7 bases between. The CDR3 covers 12 residues. CDR3: CASSTQRETQYF. The CDR3 DNA reads TGTGCCAGTAGTACCCAAAGAGAGACCCAGTACTTC.

The chain carries TRBV19 and TRBJ1-2, with D hard to call. V was cut by 3 bases and J by 3 bases, with 8 bases left in between. Germline loops: CDR1 LNHDA, CDR2 SQIVND (reference sequence). This CDR3 spans 13 amino acids. The DNA of the CDR3 is TGTGCCAGTAGTATCAACGACTACTATGGCTACACCTTC. This codes for CASSINDYYGYTF.

In the case of this clone: Within the sample, other DNA sequences also encode this same CDR3. The chain is built from TRBV5-1 and TRBJ2-3, with 11 bases that match TRBD2. The CDR3 sequence is 14 residues long. The germline V gene has CDR1 SGHRS and CDR2 YFSETQ. V gave up 5 bases and J gave up 3 bases; unmatched junction bases: 2. The CDR3 DNA reads TGCGCCAGCAGTTTAGCGGGAGGGACAGATACGCAGTATTTT. This sequence encodes CASSLAGGTDTQYF.

This clone was counted once. The genes are TRBV7-2 and TRBJ2-7, with D possibly matching TRBD2 (5 bases). The CDR3 is 15 residues long. Trimming stripped 1 base from V and 0 bases from J, with 10 bases between. Germline assignment: CDR1 SGHTA and CDR2 FQGNSA. The CDR3 protein is CASSLGAERSYEQYF. The CDR3 DNA is TGTGCCAGCAGCTTAGGAGCGGAGCGCTCCTACGAGCAGTACTTC.

The CDR3 DNA follows: TGTGCCAGCAGTGCCACCCCCGGGGGTGGCACTGAAGCTTTCTTT. Translation: CASSATPGGGTEAFF. The chain is built from TRBV6-4 and TRBJ1-1; D perhaps matches TRBD1 (5 bases). The V end was cut by 4 bases, the J end by 4 bases, with 16 bases between. This CDR3 is built from 15 residues. Germline CDR1 MRHNA, CDR2 SNTAGT.

This chain uses TRBV7-2 with TRBJ2-7; D is uncertain. The V gene's germline CDR1 is SGHTA and CDR2 FQGNSA. The length of the CDR3 is 13 residues. Trimming shortened V by 4 bases and J by 4 bases, and 11 bases separated the two germline ends. CDR3 DNA: TGTGCCAGCAGCTCCCGCCATACGTACGAGCAGTACTTC. Translating gives CASSSRHTYEQYF.

The chain employs TRBV11-3 and TRBJ2-2, with D perhaps TRBD2 (5 bases). The CDR3 contains 14 residues. The V gene's germline CDR1 is SGHNT and CDR2 YENEEA. V lost 1 base and J lost 6, with 9 bases in between. The CDR3 protein is CASSLALGAGELFF. The DNA for the CDR3 is TGTGCCAGCAGCTTAGCCTTGGGAGCCGGGGAGCTGTTTTTT. The full variable domain, with the rest looked up from reference TRBV11-3 and TRBJ2-2, is EAGVVQSPRYKIIEKKQPVAFWCNPISGHNTLYWYLQNLGQGPELLIRYENEEAVDDSQLPKDRFSAERLKGVDSTLKIQPAELGDSAVYLCASSLALGAGELFFGEGSRLTVL.